Below, 4 T cell receptor beta chains from the same sample are listed, as sequenced in a study of OX40 agonist ivuxolimab in advanced cancers. Libraries were prepared through the immunoSEQ multiplex PCR assay. TCRdb carries this immuneACCESS record with in-frame sequences only. Its versions omit some clonotypes, under half of them owing to an unresolved V gene in the studies checked, with the rest unexplained. The sample data list approximately 57,000 clones, and roughly 77% of these were observed just once. Of the sample, roughly 0.68% falls within the top ten clones. Sample: CD4+ or CD8+ T cells sorted from blood, taken in a trial of the OX40 agonist ivuxolimab. The receptors were sampled from an adult with an advanced solid tumor such as melanoma, head and neck, liver or kidney cancer.

The chain is built from TRBV11-3 and TRBJ2-1, with 8 bases identical to TRBD2. V dropped 1 base and J dropped 9; count of bases not matched to a gene: 8. CDR1 and CDR2 from the germline V gene are SGHNT and YENEEA. This CDR3 has 15 residues. The CDR3 loop is CASSLASGGRVEQFF. The CDR3 nucleotides are TGTGCCAGCAGCTTAGCCAGCGGGGGACGGGTTGAGCAGTTCTTC.

The chain recombines TRBV21-1 with TRBJ1-3; the D segment call TRBD1 is taken from the table without a DNA check. TRBV21-1 is assigned pseudogene status. There are 16 residues in the CDR3. CDR3 amino acids: CASSDGTGGIGNTIYF. The DNA for the CDR3 is TGTGCCAGCAGCGACGGGACAGGGGGCATTGGAAACACCATATATTTT.

V usage is TRBV29-1 and J usage is TRBJ2-7; D unresolved. Germline CDR1 and CDR2: SQVTM and ANQGSEA. The ends were cut back, 5 bases at V and 0 bases at J, with 5 bases in the middle. This CDR3 has 11 residues. In nucleotides, the CDR3 is TGCAGCGTTAGGATCTCCTACGAGCAGTACTTC. Translating it yields CSVRISYEQYF.

The CDR3 sequence is CATRYPGISNQPQHF. The DNA of the CDR3 is TGTGCCACCCGTTACCCGGGGATCAGCAATCAGCCCCAGCATTTT. The genes are TRBV19 and TRBJ1-5; D remains ambiguous. The CDR3 totals 15 residues. V lost 10 bases to trimming and J lost 1 base, with 17 bases between them. The germline gives CDR1 LNHDA, CDR2 SQIVND (reference sequence).